The source of this TCR beta chain is a study of T-cell memory formation after mild COVID-19. Only a few counts were recorded for this clonotype. A read error may explain this, as a much larger clone is one base away. The missing conserved phenylalanine or tryptophan at the end of this CDR3 makes a read error likely. TCRdb processed the 5' RACE reads anew with MiXCR; each CDR3 protein has one entry. This sample yields just under 550,000 distinct CDR3 sequences, of which about a fifth are seen a single time; roughly an eighth belongs to the top ten. This CDR3 is built from 13 residues. Trimming removed 4 bases from V and 1 base from J, with 7 bases in between. The germline gives CDR1 MNHEY, CDR2 SVGAGI.

The chain uses TRBV6-5 and TRBJ1-1; D unresolved. This receptor was identified in an adult woman who had mild COVID-19 (a few samples of this study predate the infection). Cell type and time point are not known. Material for sequencing was PBMCs or a T cell subset sorted from them (not recorded which). The CDR3 DNA reads TGTGCCAGCAGTTTTTCATCGAACACTGAAGCTTTCTTG. It translates to CASSFSSNTEAFL.